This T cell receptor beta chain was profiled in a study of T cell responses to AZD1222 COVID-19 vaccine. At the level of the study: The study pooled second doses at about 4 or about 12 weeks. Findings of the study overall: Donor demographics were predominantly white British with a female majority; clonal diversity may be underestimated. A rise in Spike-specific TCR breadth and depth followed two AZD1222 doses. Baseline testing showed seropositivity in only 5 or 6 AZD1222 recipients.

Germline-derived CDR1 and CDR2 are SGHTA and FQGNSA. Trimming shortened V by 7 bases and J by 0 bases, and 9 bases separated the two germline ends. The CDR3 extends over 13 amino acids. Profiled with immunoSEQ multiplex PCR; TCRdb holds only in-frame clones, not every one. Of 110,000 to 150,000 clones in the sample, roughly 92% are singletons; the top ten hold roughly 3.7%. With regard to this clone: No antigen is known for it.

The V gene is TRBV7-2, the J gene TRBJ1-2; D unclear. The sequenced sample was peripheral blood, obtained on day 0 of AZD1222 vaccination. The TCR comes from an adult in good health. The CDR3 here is CASTGVSNYGYTF. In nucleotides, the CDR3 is TGTGCCAGCACCGGGGTGTCTAACTATGGCTACACCTTC.